The clone carrying this T cell receptor (beta chain) was counted only a few times. Its antigen is still unknown. This entry is derived from a study of T-cell memory formation after mild COVID-19. Study-level findings and limits: Clones which contracted sat mainly in CM and EM if CD4+, and in EMRA if CD8+.

TCRdb fed the 5' RACE reads into MiXCR, producing one record per CDR3 protein. The top ten hold about a fifth of the sample, which has approximately 260,000 distinct CDR3 sequences, about 16% seen once. This receptor was taken from a man aged 18 to 29 who had mild COVID-19 (a few samples of this study predate the infection). Cell type and time point are not known. Sequencing used PBMCs or a T cell subset sorted from them (not recorded which).

CDR3 protein: CASSSGTGEQYF. The CDR3 DNA reads TGTGCCAGCAGCTCAGGGACCGGCGAGCAGTACTTC. The chain combines TRBV12-3 or TRBV12-4 with TRBJ2-7; D tentatively reads TRBD1 or TRBD2 (5 bases each). The CDR3 is made up of 12 amino acids. V was shortened by 6 bases and J by 6 bases, with 12 bases between the two germline ends.